The sequence of this TCR beta chain was determined in a study of cytotoxic CD8 clonotypes in ibrutinib-treated CLL. About the study: After median approximately 6 years, roughly 14 stayed in remission, about 12 progressed; responses around 25 partial, 2 complete.

Remarks on this clone: Its specificity is not known.

With V trimmed by 5 bases and J by 1 base, 3 bases remained unmatched. The CDR3 covers 14 residues. The germline CDR1 and CDR2 sequences are SGHNT and YYREEE (reference sequence). Study-level results: Public clonotypes, found uncommonly, either contracted or stayed stable on treatment.

Repertoires were generated with immunoSEQ multiplex PCR, while TCRdb's copy carries only in-frame clones and drops some. The sample consists of about 130,000 clones, around 84% of them appearing once. This receptor was taken from a human donor with chronic lymphocytic leukemia. This chain connects TRBV5-4 to TRBJ1-1; 9 nucleotides agree with TRBD1. Source: PBMCs, taken after 24 months of ibrutinib treatment. The CDR3 loop is CASRGQGGNTEAFF. The CDR3 coding sequence is TGTGCCAGCAGGGGACAGGGCGGGAACACTGAAGCTTTCTTT.